What follows are 29 T cell receptor beta chains derived from one specimen sequenced in a study of T cells in Graves' hyperthyroidism and ophthalmopathy. Amplified TCR beta CDR3 regions derived from RNA transcripts. HTBI primers were employed in a first-round RT-PCR of the TCR CDR3. One entry per CDR3 protein, called by TCRdb with MiXCR from the multiplex PCR reads. The table shows fewer than 500,000 distinct CDR3 sequences, with under 15% occurring only once. The sequenced sample consisted of blood. These receptors were taken from a young man with Graves' ophthalmopathy.

V and J are TRBV10-3 and TRBJ1-2, with 10 bases that match TRBD1. This CDR3 is 14 amino acids long. The germline CDR1 and CDR2 sequences are ENHRY and SYGVKD. Germline trimming cut 6 bases from V and 12 bases from J; bases unmatched to any gene: 13. The CDR3 reads CAISSGQGGYGHTF. The CDR3 DNA follows: TGTGCCATCAGCAGTGGACAGGGGGGGTATGGTCACACCTTC.

The chain has TRBV12-3 or TRBV12-4 and TRBJ2-2; 9 bases match TRBD2. With 5 bases clipped from V and 4 bases from J, the junction kept 5 bases outside the gene matches. CDR3 size: 15 residues. The CDR3: CASSPLAGATGELFF. CDR3 DNA: TGTGCCAGCAGTCCGTTAGCGGGAGCCACCGGGGAGCTGTTTTTT.

The chain combines TRBV7-9 with TRBJ1-5, with D possibly TRBD1 on 5 matching bases. CDR3 length equals 17 residues. Germline CDR1 reads SEHNR; CDR2 reads FQNEAQ (reference sequence). The ends were cut back, 4 bases at V and 0 bases at J, with 16 bases in the middle. The chain's CDR3 is CASSSPPRTPSNQPQHF. Here the CDR3 DNA reads TGTGCCAGCAGCTCTCCCCCGCGGACACCTAGCAATCAGCCCCAGCATTTT.

The rearrangement uses TRBV3-1 and TRBJ1-6; 10 bases map to TRBD1. Germline V lookup: CDR1 LGHDT, CDR2 YNNKEL (reference sequence). The length of the CDR3 is 15 residues. V dropped 4 bases and J dropped 9; count of bases not matched to a gene: 6. CDR3 sequence: CASSPAGDRGSPLHF. DNA of the CDR3: TGTGCCAGCAGCCCTGCGGGGGACAGGGGTTCACCCCTCCACTTT.

This clonotype was recorded a few times. The J gene is TRBJ1-4, the V gene TRBV5-1; maybe TRBD1 (6 bases). The germline CDR1 and CDR2 sequences are SGHRS and YFSETQ. Deletions cut 7 bases from V and 7 bases from J, with 11 bases between. The CDR3 spans 12 residues. The CDR3 region has the DNA TGCGCCAGCGACCGGGACATTGAAAAACTGTTTTTT. Translation gives CASDRDIEKLFF.

This clonotype was seen ten or more times. The gene calls are TRBV6-2 or TRBV6-3 and TRBJ2-7, with a weak D call TRBD2 (6 bases). This CDR3 is built from 15 residues. Deletions cut 2 bases from V and 3 bases from J, with 14 bases between. CDR1 and CDR2 (germline): MNHEY, SVGEGT. The CDR3: CASSYGGGDNYEQYF. CDR3 sequence (DNA): TGTGCCAGCAGTTACGGAGGAGGGGATAACTACGAGCAGTACTTC.

This clonotype has just a few counts. The chain uses TRBV12-3 or TRBV12-4 and TRBJ1-5, with a possible D match to TRBD1 (6 bases). This CDR3 is 17 amino acids long. Trimming took off 4 bases at V and 3 bases at J, with 19 bases between the two ends. The CDR3 reads CASSSTYRERDNQPQHF. The CDR3 DNA reads TGTGCCAGCAGTTCTACTTACAGGGAAAGAGACAATCAGCCCCAGCATTTT.

This clonotype has a count of ten or more. The rearrangement uses TRBV3-1 and TRBJ1-1; tentative D call: TRBD1 (5 bases). CDR3 length: 12 amino acids. Per the germline V gene, CDR1 is LGHDT and CDR2 is YNNKEL (reference sequence). With 1 base removed from V and 7 bases from J, the gap between germline ends came to 7 bases. The CDR3 region has the DNA TGTGCCAGCAGCCAAGGGGACGGTGAAGCTTTCTTT. Translation gives CASSQGDGEAFF.

This clonotype was counted many times. This chain links TRBV5-1 with TRBJ2-3; perhaps TRBD1 as D (6 bases). The CDR3 runs to 14 residues. Trimming removed 2 bases at V and 1 base at J, with 8 bases between. Germline V gene sequence: CDR1 SGHRS, CDR2 YFSETQ. The CDR3 reads CASSFGTRTDTQYF. CDR3 DNA: TGCGCCAGCAGCTTCGGGACACGCACAGATACGCAGTATTTT.

There are a few counts of this clonotype. The chain carries TRBV5-1 and TRBJ2-1; D call uncertain. The CDR3 is 14 residues long. V was cut by 2 bases and J by 4 bases, with 10 bases left in between. Looked up from germline, CDR1 is SGHRS and CDR2 is YFSETQ. The CDR3 DNA sequence: TGCGCCAGCAGCTTAATCTCTAGTTACAATGAGCAGTTCTTC. Translation: CASSLISSYNEQFF.

This clonotype was picked up a small number of times. The rearrangement links TRBV12-3 or TRBV12-4 to TRBJ2-6; TRBD2 aligns across 8 bases. V shed 2 bases and J 0 bases; nucleotides not matched to a gene: 12. The CDR3 spans 20 residues. The CDR3, as DNA: TGTGCCAGCAGTTTAAAGGAGCGGGGGCTCCGCTTCTCTGGGGCCAACGTCCTGACTTTC. Protein product: CASSLKERGLRFSGANVLTF.

For this clonotype: This could be a read error, since a much larger clone is one nucleotide away. The V and J genes are TRBV12-3 or TRBV12-4 and TRBJ1-4; no clear D. The CDR3 is 14 amino acids. The germline V and J ends were trimmed by 5 bases and 7 bases, with 14 bases remaining between them. The CDR3 loop is CASSAGGIGEKLFF. The CDR3 nucleotides read TGTGCCAGCAGTGCGGGAGGCATAGGTGAAAAACTGTTTTTT.

The chain joins TRBV5-5 to TRBJ1-4, with 9 bases identical to TRBD1. The germline V gene has CDR1 SGHKS and CDR2 YYEKEE (reference sequence). The ends lost 4 bases at V and 8 bases at J; junction bases unmatched: 12. The CDR3 contains 16 residues. In DNA form, the CDR3 reads TGTGCCAGCAGCACTCCGGGACAGGGAAGGAGGGAAAAACTGTTTTTT. Protein sequence: CASSTPGQGRREKLFF. The entire variable domain, with the rest obtained from reference TRBV5-5 and TRBJ1-4, is as follows: DAGVTQSPTHLIKTRGQQVTLRCSPISGHKSVSWYQQVLGQGPQFIFQYYEKEERGRGNFPDRFSARQFPNYSSELNVNALLLGDSALYLCASSTPGQGRREKLFFGSGTQLSVL.

At least ten counts were recorded for this clonotype. This rearrangement joins TRBV24-1 to TRBJ1-5; a weak D match, TRBD1 (6 bases). This CDR3 spans 15 amino acids. V was pared by 4 bases and J by 2 bases, with 11 bases between. Per germline, CDR1 KGHDR and CDR2 SFDVKD. CDR3: CATSENRVGNQPQHF. CDR3 sequence (DNA): TGTGCCACCAGTGAAAACAGGGTCGGCAATCAGCCCCAGCATTTT.

V and J are TRBV20-1 and TRBJ2-5; 8 bases map to TRBD2. The V gene end was trimmed by 6 bases and the J gene end by 5 bases; junction bases not matched to a gene: 11. Per the germline V gene, CDR1 is DFQATT and CDR2 is SNEGSKA (reference sequence). The CDR3 consists of 14 residues. The CDR3 spells CSAGGGGDGETQYF. DNA for the CDR3: TGCAGTGCCGGGGGGGGGGGAGATGGGGAGACCCAGTACTTC.

At least ten counts were recorded for this clonotype. The rearrangement uses TRBV11-1 and TRBJ2-5; the D gene is possibly TRBD2 (7 bases). The V end lost 1 base, the J end lost 5 bases, and 14 bases lay between the germline ends. The CDR3 contains 15 residues. Germline loops: CDR1 SGHAT, CDR2 FQDESV (reference sequence). The chain's CDR3 is CASSLVGGRDETQYF. DNA of the CDR3: TGTGCCAGCAGCTTAGTCGGGGGGCGCGATGAGACCCAGTACTTC.

This rearrangement joins TRBV11-3 to TRBJ2-4; D is ambiguous. Germline assignment: CDR1 SGHNT and CDR2 YENEEA. The CDR3 totals 15 residues. V was clipped by 5 bases and J by 0 bases, with 11 bases between them. The CDR3 reads CASSVLPGAKNIQYF. The CDR3 DNA follows: TGTGCCAGCAGCGTGCTCCCAGGAGCCAAAAACATTCAGTACTTC.

The chain combines TRBV18 with TRBJ1-6; a weak D match, TRBD1 (6 bases). Germline lookup yields CDR1 KGHSH and CDR2 LQKENI. V shed 8 bases and J shed 6 bases, with 14 bases lying between them. CDR3 size: 14 residues. The CDR3 region has the DNA TGTGCCAGCCGGATACAGGGCCCTAATTCACCCCTCCACTTT. It codes for CASRIQGPNSPLHF.

The genes are TRBV30 and TRBJ2-1; D gene ambiguous. In germline, CDR1 is GTSNPN, CDR2 SVGIG (reference sequence). The germline V and J ends were trimmed by 1 base and 3 bases, with 13 bases remaining between them. The CDR3 runs to 15 residues. The CDR3 here is CAWSGRSLGYNEQFF. CDR3 DNA sequence: TGTGCCTGGAGTGGGAGATCTTTGGGCTACAATGAGCAGTTCTTC.

Details on this clonotype: A much larger clone sits a single nucleotide away, making a read error possible. The chain couples TRBV6-1 to TRBJ2-5, with TRBD1 as a possible D gene (6 bases). This CDR3 region has 15 residues. Germline V CDR1 and CDR2: MNHNS, SASEGT. DNA for the CDR3: TGTGCCATCAGTGGGTCACAGGGATTCGGAGAGACCCAGTACTTC. Translating gives CAISGSQGFGETQYF.

At least ten counts were recorded for this clonotype. A read error may produce the germline difference seen at one junction end. This chain links TRBV6-6 with TRBJ2-7, with D tentatively TRBD2 (5 bases). The CDR3 extends over 16 amino acids. The germline V gene encodes CDR1 MNHNY and CDR2 SVGAGI (reference sequence). CDR3 residues: CASSYSIGVGSSEQYF. The DNA for the CDR3 is TGTGCCAGCAGTTACAGTATCGGGGTTGGCTCCTCCGAGCAGTACTTC.

This clonotype was seen a few times. The rearrangement joins TRBV6-5 to TRBJ2-3, with D hard to call. The CDR3 is 13 amino acids. Germline-derived CDR1 and CDR2 are MNHEY and SVGAGI. Between the trimmed V and J ends, which lost 2 bases and 2 bases, there was a span of 5 bases. Here the CDR3 reads CASSYKDTDTQYF. CDR3 bases: TGTGCCAGCAGTTACAAAGACACAGATACGCAGTATTTT.

Many counts were recorded for this clonotype. The V call is TRBV7-3, the J call TRBJ2-5, with D perhaps TRBD1 or TRBD2 (5 bases each). CDR3 length: 12 amino acids. Germline-derived CDR1 and CDR2 are SGHTA and FQGTGA. Trimming removed 5 bases from V and 5 bases from J, with 9 bases in between. The DNA for the CDR3 is TGTGCCAGCAGCCCCGAGGGGGAGACCCAGTACTTC. It specifies CASSPEGETQYF.

This clonotype was counted many times. CDR3 loop: CASRLDGGSETQYF. CDR3 nucleotides: TGCGCCAGCAGGCTTGACGGGGGGTCAGAGACCCAGTACTTC. The J gene is TRBJ2-5, the V gene TRBV5-1, with 7 bases matching TRBD2. CDR1 SGHRS and CDR2 YFSETQ come from the germline V gene. The junction had 8 bases not matched to a gene; V was cut back by 5 bases and J by 4 bases. The CDR3 spans 14 residues.

This clonotype has at least ten counts. V is TRBV5-6 and J is TRBJ1-2; TRBD1 aligns across 9 bases. This CDR3 has 14 amino acids. Trimming removed 0 bases from V and 5 bases from J; junction bases left unmatched: 2. From germline, CDR1 is SGHDT and CDR2 YYEEEE. The CDR3 bases are TGTGCCAGCAGCTTGGTACAGGGGGCTTATGGCTACACCTTC. As protein: CASSLVQGAYGYTF.

The chain joins TRBV3-1 to TRBJ2-1, with 14 bases identical to TRBD2. V was clipped by 4 bases and J by 1 base; unmatched bases: 12. Germline-derived CDR1 and CDR2 are LGHDT and YNNKEL (reference sequence). CDR3 length: 20 residues. The CDR3 reads CASSPRPGTSGGRSYNEQFF. Written as DNA, the CDR3 is TGTGCCAGCAGCCCGCGCCCCGGGACTAGCGGGGGAAGGTCCTACAATGAGCAGTTCTTC.

This clonotype was picked up a small number of times. V usage is TRBV5-1 and J usage is TRBJ1-1; 10 nucleotides match TRBD1. The ends lost 7 bases at V and 4 bases at J; junction bases unmatched: 13. The CDR3 contains 16 residues. Germline CDR1 SGHRS, CDR2 YFSETQ. The CDR3 spells CASGIGQGEGSTEAFF. DNA for the CDR3: TGCGCCAGCGGGATTGGACAGGGGGAAGGAAGCACTGAAGCTTTCTTT.

In this sample, this clonotype turned up many times. The genes are TRBV20-1 and TRBJ2-5; D gene unclear. V was clipped by 4 bases and J by 2 bases, with 17 bases between them. Germline CDR1 reads DFQATT; CDR2 reads SNEGSKA (reference sequence). The CDR3 spans 15 residues. The DNA for the CDR3 is TGCAGTGCTATAAATCCGCTAGGTCCTCAAGAGACCCAGTACTTC. It translates to CSAINPLGPQETQYF.

Ten or more counts support this clonotype. The chain combines TRBV15 with TRBJ2-1; 9 bases line up with TRBD2. This CDR3 is 14 amino acids long. J lost 8 bases, V lost 6 bases, and 8 bases had no gene match. Per germline, CDR1 LNHNV and CDR2 YYDKDF (reference sequence). CDR3 sequence (DNA): TGTGCCACCAGGAGGGGACTAGCCGGCGATGAGCAGTTCTTC. Its translation is CATRRGLAGDEQFF.